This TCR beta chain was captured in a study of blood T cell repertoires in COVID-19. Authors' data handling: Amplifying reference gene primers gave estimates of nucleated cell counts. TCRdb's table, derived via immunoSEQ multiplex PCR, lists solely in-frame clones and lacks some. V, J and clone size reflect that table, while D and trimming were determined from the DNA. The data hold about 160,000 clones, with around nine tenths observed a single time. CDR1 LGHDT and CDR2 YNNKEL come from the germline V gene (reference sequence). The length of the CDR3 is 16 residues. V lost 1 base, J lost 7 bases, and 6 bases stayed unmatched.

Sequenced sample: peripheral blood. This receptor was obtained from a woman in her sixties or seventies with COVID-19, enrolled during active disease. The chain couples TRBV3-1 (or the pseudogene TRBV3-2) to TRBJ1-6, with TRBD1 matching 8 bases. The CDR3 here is CASSQASGGQNSPLHF. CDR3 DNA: TGTGCCAGCAGCCAAGCTTCAGGGGGCCAGAATTCACCCCTCCACTTT.